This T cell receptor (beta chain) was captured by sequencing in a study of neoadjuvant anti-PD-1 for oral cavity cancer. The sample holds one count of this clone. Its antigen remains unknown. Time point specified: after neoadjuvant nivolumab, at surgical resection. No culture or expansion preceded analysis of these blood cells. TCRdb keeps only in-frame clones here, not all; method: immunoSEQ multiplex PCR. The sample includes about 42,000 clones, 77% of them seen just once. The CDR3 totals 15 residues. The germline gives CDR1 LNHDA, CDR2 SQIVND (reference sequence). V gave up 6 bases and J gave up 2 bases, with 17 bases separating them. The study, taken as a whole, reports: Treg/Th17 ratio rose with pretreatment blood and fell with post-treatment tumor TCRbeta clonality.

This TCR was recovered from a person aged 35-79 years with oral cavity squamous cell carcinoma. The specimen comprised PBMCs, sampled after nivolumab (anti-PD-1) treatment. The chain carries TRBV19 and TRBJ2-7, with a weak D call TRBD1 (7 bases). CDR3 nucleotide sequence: TGTGCCAGTAGCCAGACAGGGAGGAGTACCTACGAGCAGTACTTC. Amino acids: CASSQTGRSTYEQYF.